This T cell receptor (beta chain) was identified in a study of post-analysis software for immune sequencing data (dated by TCRdb to between 2014 and 2017). Describing the broader study: Recorded disease courses included relapsing-remitting, secondary progressive and progressive-relapsing multiple sclerosis, with some patients lacking subtype annotation. The multiple sclerosis patient repertoires were compared with 10 to 12 previously published healthy control repertoires from donors aged roughly 6 to 25 years. A subset of samples was prepared in parallel using single-end sample barcoding, then pooled and co-amplified after Illumina adapter ligation. What the research found in general, with its limitations: Direct clustering with F measure showed strong co-clustering of samples prepared in the same batch, prompting a batch-effect correction. The multiple sclerosis patient group was slightly younger than the control group. Patients showed significantly higher frequencies than controls for roughly five TRBV segments, among them TRBV5-6, TRBV5-1 and TRBV20-1. Compared with controls, multiple sclerosis patients had significantly lower normalized Chao1 diversity, a finding suggesting substantial peripheral T-cell clonal expansion.

The method behind the library was PCR. The run used an Illumina HiSeq 2500. To reduce PCR and sequencing biases, unique molecular identifiers were built into the TCR beta cDNA libraries. Every 1 to 10 million input T cells yielded roughly 0.5 million cDNA molecules, meaning each molecule approximated one T cell. The patient libraries were prepared and sequenced with the same protocol used for the earlier healthy control dataset. Samples belonging to the same batch were prepared together, multiplexed and sequenced on a shared HiSeq lane. The paper's data handling went like this. MIGEC handled the raw barcoded reads, throwing out single-read molecular identifier groups before consensus assembly and CDR3 extraction. VDJtools was used for post-analysis of the clonotype tables, and diversity was normalized by down-sampling every dataset to the size of the smallest sample. To correct batch-related cross-sample contamination, repertoire overlap clustering matched CDR3 amino acid sequences but not nucleotide sequences. TCRdb reanalyzed the raw reads on its own, using fastp at Q25 for trimming and MiXCR for clone calling, and kept in-frame beta chains. CDR3 protein duplicates are merged, each entry listing the most common genes and DNA. The V and J calls were not made by the authors but by TCRdb's processing. The sample yields fewer than 550,000 distinct CDR3 sequences; 34% were counted once. The ten biggest clones cover under 7% of the sample.

To demonstrate the VDJtools post-analysis software, TCR beta repertoires were profiled from the peripheral blood of more than ten young patients with multiple sclerosis. The multiple sclerosis patients were children and adolescents between roughly 6 and 16 years of age. As to this clonotype: There is no known antigen for this receptor. No base-level quality is on record; no much larger clone is a single base apart.

The CDR3, from cysteine to phenylalanine, totals 14 residues. The sequence is cut down to CDR3 DNA, 42 bases in frame from base 1. Trimming removed 4 bases from V and 2 bases from J, leaving 15 bases between the germline ends. The germline V gene specifies SQVTM as CDR1 and ANQGSEA as CDR2. The chain employs TRBV29-1 and TRBJ2-7, with TRBD1 as a weak D call on 7 bases. Sequencing used blood. This TCR derives from a girl between 2 and 17 years old with multiple sclerosis. The nucleotide sequence reads TGCAGCGTTGTCCAGGGGGGAAGTACCTACGAGCAGTACTTC. This sequence encodes CSVVQGGSTYEQYF.